These 13 T cell receptor beta chains were sequenced from one sample in a study of neurological immune-mediated disorders. One entry per CDR3 protein results from TCRdb running MiXCR on the 5' RACE reads. The data contain some 15,000 distinct CDR3 sequences, roughly 21% of them singletons. The sequenced material came from PBMCs. The receptors were sampled from a man aged 50 to 60 in good health.

This chain connects TRBV12-5 to TRBJ2-3, with 9 positions matching TRBD2. The germline gives CDR1 LGHNT, CDR2 FRNRAP. Unmatched junction bases numbered 20, after V lost 10 bases and J lost 3 bases. The CDR3 runs to 18 residues. As DNA, the CDR3 is TGTGCTATCCCCTCCCCGTTGGTTAGCGGGAGATGGACAGATACGCAGTATTTT. Protein: CAIPSPLVSGRWTDTQYF. The full variable domain, rest sourced from reference TRBV12-5 and TRBJ2-3, is DARVTQTPRHKVTEMGQEVTMRCQPILGHNTVFWYRQTMMQGLELLAYFRNRAPLDDSGMPKDRFSAEMPDATLATLKIQPSEPRDSAVYFCAIPSPLVSGRWTDTQYFGPGTRLTVL.

This clonotype was observed many times. The chain uses TRBV20-1 and TRBJ2-7; D is perhaps TRBD2 (6 bases). CDR1 DFQATT and CDR2 SNEGSKA come from the germline V gene (reference sequence). The CDR3 has 15 residues. V was cut by 0 bases and J by 5 bases, with 17 bases left in between. The CDR3 is CSARDGPTSLDEQYF. CDR3 DNA: TGCAGTGCTAGAGATGGACCCACTAGCCTCGACGAGCAGTACTTC.

This clonotype counts as medium-sized (0.01 to 0.1%). The chain couples TRBV5-1 to TRBJ1-1; tentatively, D is TRBD1 (5 bases). Germline loops: CDR1 SGHRS, CDR2 YFSETQ. The CDR3 runs to 15 residues. V was clipped by 3 bases and J by 1 base, with 13 bases between them. The CDR3 is CASSYSGRTNTEAFF. For the CDR3, the DNA is TGCGCCAGCAGCTACTCGGGACGGACGAACACTGAAGCTTTCTTT. The full variable domain, with the rest looked up from reference TRBV5-1 and TRBJ1-1, is KAGVTQTPRYLIKTRGQQVTLSCSPISGHRSVSWYQQTPGQGLQFLFEYFSETQRNKGNFPGRFSGRQFSNSRSEMNVSTLELGDSALYLCASSYSGRTNTEAFFGQGTRLTVV.

This clonotype is judged medium-sized. V and J are TRBV5-1 and TRBJ2-7, with D perhaps TRBD2 (6 bases). Looked up from germline, CDR1 is SGHRS and CDR2 is YFSETQ. Trimming shortened V by 0 bases and J by 2 bases, and 15 bases separated the two germline ends. The CDR3 is 16 amino acids. CDR3 protein: CASSLGALGGAYEQYF. DNA for the CDR3: TGCGCCAGCAGCTTGGGGGCCCTTGGAGGGGCCTACGAGCAGTACTTC.

This clonotype was recorded many times. This chain links TRBV20-1 with TRBJ2-1; D gene uncertain. The germline gives CDR1 DFQATT, CDR2 SNEGSKA (reference sequence). The CDR3 spans 12 residues. Trimming shortened V by 6 bases and J by 6 bases, and 12 bases separated the two germline ends. CDR3: CSARRPFNEQFF. The CDR3 bases are TGCAGTGCCCGGCGGCCTTTCAATGAGCAGTTCTTC.

The V and J genes are TRBV7-9 and TRBJ2-3, with 7 bases fitting TRBD2. Germline CDR1 SEHNR, CDR2 FQNEAQ (reference sequence). V trimming: 1 base; J trimming: 8 bases; junction bases outside the gene matches: 9. This CDR3 spans 15 amino acids. The DNA of the CDR3 is TGTGCCAGCAGCTTAGGTTCTCCTGGCGGGGGTACGCAGTATTTT. Its protein product is CASSLGSPGGGTQYF.

This clonotype appeared a few times. The chain is built from TRBV6-6 and TRBJ2-7; 9 bases agree with TRBD2. CDR1 is MNHNY and CDR2 is SVGAGI in the germline V gene (reference sequence). The CDR3 sequence is 16 residues long. V was clipped by 2 bases and J by 4 bases; unmatched bases: 9. CDR3 in amino acids: CASSYGLAGVVYEQYF. In nucleotides, the CDR3 is TGTGCCAGCAGTTACGGGTTAGCGGGAGTCGTTTACGAGCAGTACTTC.

A word on this clonotype: A junction boundary mismatches the germline segment, possibly from a read error. V is TRBV28 and J is TRBJ2-3; perhaps TRBD2 as D (5 bases). The CDR3 is 14 residues long. Germline CDR1 MDHEN, CDR2 SYDVKM. This chain's CDR3 is CASTPSAGADTRYF. The CDR3 DNA sequence: TGTGCCAGCACCCCCTCCGCGGGCGCAGATACGCGGTATTTT.

The chain employs TRBV28 and TRBJ2-2, with TRBD1 identical over 8 bases. There are 15 residues in the CDR3. Per the germline V gene, CDR1 is MDHEN and CDR2 is SYDVKM. After removal of 5 bases from V and 1 base from J, the junction contained 3 bases not matched to a gene. The CDR3 spells CASSNGQGNTGELFF. The CDR3, as DNA: TGTGCCAGCAGTAACGGACAGGGGAACACCGGGGAGCTGTTTTTT.

By its share, this clonotype is medium-sized. This chain links TRBV20-1 with TRBJ2-7; D is ambiguous. The CDR3 is 12 amino acids. The V and J ends lost 0 bases and 2 bases respectively, with 5 bases between them. In germline, CDR1 is DFQATT, CDR2 SNEGSKA (reference sequence). The CDR3 protein is CSARDYTYEQYF. The CDR3 nucleotides are TGCAGTGCTAGAGATTACACCTACGAGCAGTACTTC.

This clonotype was counted ten times or more. This sequence joins TRBV7-9 and TRBJ2-7; a weak D match, TRBD2 (5 bases). In germline, CDR1 is SEHNR, CDR2 FQNEAQ (reference sequence). The CDR3 sequence is 15 residues long. Trimming took 1 base from V and 3 from J, leaving 13 bases between them. CDR3 sequence (DNA): TGTGCCAGCAGCTTAGAGGCATCGGGAAGCTACGAGCAGTACTTC. Translated, it gives CASSLEASGSYEQYF.

This clonotype qualifies as medium-sized (0.01 to 0.1%). The chain couples TRBV10-3 to TRBJ2-1; D ambiguous. V was shortened by 4 bases and J by 8 bases, with 18 bases between the two germline ends. Germline CDR1 is ENHRY and CDR2 is SYGVKD. The CDR3 is made up of 15 amino acids. CDR3 DNA: TGTGCCATCAGTGGGGGATGGCTACTTAGGGATGAGCAGTTCTTC. The encoded protein is CAISGGWLLRDEQFF.

This clonotype is labeled as medium-sized. CDR3 loop: CATHGTGFNEQFF. The CDR3 DNA reads as TGTGCCACCCACGGGACAGGGTTCAATGAGCAGTTCTTC. V and J are TRBV28 and TRBJ2-1, with 9 nucleotides matching TRBD1. Looked up from germline, CDR1 is MDHEN and CDR2 is SYDVKM. The V segment lost 10 bases and the J segment 6 bases; nucleotides outside the gene matches: 7. CDR3 length: 13 residues.